This T cell receptor beta chain was recovered during a study of shared clonotypes between healthy human individuals. Whole-study findings and limits: When naive CD4 clonotypes were compared across four donors, around 5% were shared. Rarefaction gave evidence that sorted-subset sequencing remained incomplete despite large depth.

The count of this clone is one. The target antigen is unknown. This CDR3 contains 15 residues. CDR1 MGHRA and CDR2 YSYEKL come from the germline V gene. Trimming took 4 bases from V and 1 from J, leaving 14 bases between them. CD8 cells classed as naive were CD45RO-negative and positively selected for CCR7, excluding terminally differentiated effector memory CD45RA+ cells. Healthy and HIV-negative, the adult donors had no recent acute infections or vaccinations. Researchers divided each subset's genomic DNA evenly across several immunoSEQ plates. Assay: immunoSEQ multiplex PCR; the TCRdb copy retains only in-frame clones and omits some. The table lists about 2.1 million clones, over 85% of them singletons.

Sequenced: naive CD8+ T cells from PBMCs. The chain employs TRBV4-1 and TRBJ2-7, with D tentatively TRBD1 (6 bases). This sequence originates from a man in his late teens or twenties in good health. Some clones in this sample may be carry-over from other donors' samples. Here the CDR3 reads CASSPKQGRSYEQYF. In nucleotides, the CDR3 is TGCGCCAGCAGCCCCAAACAGGGACGGTCCTACGAGCAGTACTTC.